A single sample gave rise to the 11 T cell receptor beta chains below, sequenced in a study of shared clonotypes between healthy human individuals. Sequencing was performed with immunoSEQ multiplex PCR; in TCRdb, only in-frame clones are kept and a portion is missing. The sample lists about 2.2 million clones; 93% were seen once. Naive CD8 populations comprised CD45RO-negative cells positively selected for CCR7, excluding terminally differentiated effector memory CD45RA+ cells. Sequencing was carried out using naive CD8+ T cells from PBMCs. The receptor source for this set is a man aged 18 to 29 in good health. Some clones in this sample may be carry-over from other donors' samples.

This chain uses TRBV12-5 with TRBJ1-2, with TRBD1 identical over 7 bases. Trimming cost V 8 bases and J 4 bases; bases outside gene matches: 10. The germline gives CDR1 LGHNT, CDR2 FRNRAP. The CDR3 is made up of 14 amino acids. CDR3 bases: TGTGCTAGTAGTCCAGAACAGGGGACCTATGGCTACACCTTC. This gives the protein CASSPEQGTYGYTF.

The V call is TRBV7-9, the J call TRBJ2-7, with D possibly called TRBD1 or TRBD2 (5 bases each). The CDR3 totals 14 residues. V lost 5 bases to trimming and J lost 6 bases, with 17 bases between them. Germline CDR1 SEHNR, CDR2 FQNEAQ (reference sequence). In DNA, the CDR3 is TGTGCCAGCAGCATAGGGCCGGGGCCTCCCGAGCAGTACTTC. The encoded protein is CASSIGPGPPEQYF.

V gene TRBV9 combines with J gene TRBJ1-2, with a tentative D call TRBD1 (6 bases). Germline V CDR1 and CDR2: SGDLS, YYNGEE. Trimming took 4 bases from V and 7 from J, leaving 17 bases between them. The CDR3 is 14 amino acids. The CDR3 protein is CASSPTGGVLGYTF. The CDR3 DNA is TGTGCCAGCAGCCCAACGGGGGGCGTTCTTGGCTACACCTTC.

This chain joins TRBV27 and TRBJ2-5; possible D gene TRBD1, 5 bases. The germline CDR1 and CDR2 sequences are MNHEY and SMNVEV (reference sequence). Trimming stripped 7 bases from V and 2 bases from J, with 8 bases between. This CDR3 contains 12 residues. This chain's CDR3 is CASKGAQETQYF. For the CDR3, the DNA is TGTGCCAGCAAAGGGGCACAAGAGACCCAGTACTTC.

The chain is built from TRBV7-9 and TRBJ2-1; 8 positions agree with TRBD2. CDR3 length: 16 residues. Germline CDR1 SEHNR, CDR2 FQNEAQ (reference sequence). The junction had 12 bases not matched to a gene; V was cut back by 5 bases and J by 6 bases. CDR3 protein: CASSPGSGGRLNEQFF. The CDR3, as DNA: TGTGCCAGCAGCCCGGGCTCGGGCGGGAGGCTCAATGAGCAGTTCTTC.

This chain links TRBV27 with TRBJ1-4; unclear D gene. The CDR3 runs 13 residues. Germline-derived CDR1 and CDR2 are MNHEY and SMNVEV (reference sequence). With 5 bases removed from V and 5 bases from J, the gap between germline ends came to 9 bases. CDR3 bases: TGTGCCAGCAGTATTCAGCCGAATGAAAAACTGTTTTTT. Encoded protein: CASSIQPNEKLFF.

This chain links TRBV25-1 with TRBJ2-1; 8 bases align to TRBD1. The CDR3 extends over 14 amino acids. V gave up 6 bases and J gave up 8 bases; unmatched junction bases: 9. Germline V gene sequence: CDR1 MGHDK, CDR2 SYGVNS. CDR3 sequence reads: CASSASEQGDEQFF. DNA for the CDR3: TGTGCCAGCAGCGCCAGCGAACAGGGGGATGAGCAGTTCTTC.

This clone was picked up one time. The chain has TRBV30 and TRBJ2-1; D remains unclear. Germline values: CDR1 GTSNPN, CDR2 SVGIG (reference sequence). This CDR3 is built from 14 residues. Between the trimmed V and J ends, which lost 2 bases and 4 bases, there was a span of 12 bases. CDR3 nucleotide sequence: TGTGCCTGGAGTATGACCAGAAGATACAATGAGCAGTTCTTC. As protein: CAWSMTRRYNEQFF.

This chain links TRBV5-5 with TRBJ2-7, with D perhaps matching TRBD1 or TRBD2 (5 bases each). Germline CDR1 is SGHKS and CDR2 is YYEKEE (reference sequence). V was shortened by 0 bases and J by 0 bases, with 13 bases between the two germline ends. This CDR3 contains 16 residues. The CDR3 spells CASSLGGVLGSYEQYF. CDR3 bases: TGTGCCAGCAGCTTGGGAGGGGTTCTCGGCTCCTACGAGCAGTACTTC.

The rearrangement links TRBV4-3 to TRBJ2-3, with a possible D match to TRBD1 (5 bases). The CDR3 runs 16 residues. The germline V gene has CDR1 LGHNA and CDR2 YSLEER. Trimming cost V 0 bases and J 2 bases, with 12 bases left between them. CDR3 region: CASSQDQQGTTDTQYF. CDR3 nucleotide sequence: TGCGCCAGCAGCCAAGATCAGCAGGGAACCACAGATACGCAGTATTTT.

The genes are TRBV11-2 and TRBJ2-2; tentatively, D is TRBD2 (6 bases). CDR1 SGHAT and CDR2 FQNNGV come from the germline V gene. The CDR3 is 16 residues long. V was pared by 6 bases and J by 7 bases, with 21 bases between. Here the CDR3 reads CASSPEAGAKVGELFF. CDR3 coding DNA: TGTGCCAGCAGTCCCGAAGCGGGCGCTAAGGTCGGGGAGCTGTTTTTT.